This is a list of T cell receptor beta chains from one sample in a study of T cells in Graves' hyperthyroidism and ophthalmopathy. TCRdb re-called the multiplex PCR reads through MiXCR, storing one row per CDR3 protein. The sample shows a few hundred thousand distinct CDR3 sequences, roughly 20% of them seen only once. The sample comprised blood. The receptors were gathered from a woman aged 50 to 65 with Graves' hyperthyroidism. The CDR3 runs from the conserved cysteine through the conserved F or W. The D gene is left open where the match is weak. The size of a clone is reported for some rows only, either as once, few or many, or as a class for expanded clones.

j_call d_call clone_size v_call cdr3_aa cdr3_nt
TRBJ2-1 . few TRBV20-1 CSASPSFIRVQFF TGCAGTGCTAGTCCCAGCTTTATTCGGGTGCAGTTCTTC
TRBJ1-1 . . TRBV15 CATSRDRPLMNTEAFF TGTGCCACCAGCAGAGACAGGCCGCTGATGAACACTGAAGCTTTCTTT
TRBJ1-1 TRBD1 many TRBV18 CASNGQGYTEAFF TGTGCCAGTAACGGACAGGGTTACACTGAAGCTTTCTTT
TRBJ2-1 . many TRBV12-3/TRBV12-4 CASTLDRSNEQFF TGTGCCAGCACCCTAGACAGGAGCAATGAGCAGTTCTTC
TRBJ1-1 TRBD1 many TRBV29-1 CSVGDRANTEAFF TGCAGCGTGGGGGACAGGGCGAACACTGAAGCTTTCTTT
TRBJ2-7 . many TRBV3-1 CASSRGLGTYEQYF TGTGCCAGCAGCCGGGGACTGGGAACTTACGAGCAGTACTTC
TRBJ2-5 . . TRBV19 CASSSEVGTGLSQETQYF TGTGCCAGTAGTTCAGAGGTGGGGACCGGACTATCCCAAGAGACCCAGTACTTC
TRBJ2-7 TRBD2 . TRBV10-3 CAISERDAYSRLAGGSYGQYF TGTGCCATCAGTGAGCGTGACGCTTACTCCCGCCTAGCGGGAGGTTCCTACGGGCAGTACTTC
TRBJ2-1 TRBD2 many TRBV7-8 CASSTGTRWYEQFF TGTGCCAGCAGCACCGGGACTAGGTGGTATGAGCAGTTCTTC
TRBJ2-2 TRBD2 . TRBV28 CASRWEGSTGELFF TGTGCCAGCAGATGGGAGGGGAGCACCGGGGAGCTGTTTTTT
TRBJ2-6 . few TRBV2 CASSGEISGANVLTF TGTGCCAGCAGTGGAGAAATCTCTGGGGCCAACGTCCTGACTTTC
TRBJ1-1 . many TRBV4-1 CASSQEGGYTEAFF TGCGCCAGCAGCCAAGAAGGGGGGTACACTGAAGCTTTCTTT
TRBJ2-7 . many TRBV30 CAWSVPPVGEQYF TGTGCCTGGAGTGTACCTCCCGTGGGGGAGCAGTACTTC
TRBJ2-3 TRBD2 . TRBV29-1 CSASSGSPGDTQYF TGCAGCGCTTCTAGCGGGAGCCCCGGAGATACGCAGTATTTT
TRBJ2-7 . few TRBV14 CASSPARPPYEQYF TGTGCCAGCAGCCCAGCTCGGCCTCCCTACGAGCAGTACTTC
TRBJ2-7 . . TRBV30 CAWSQAGEQYF TGTGCCTGGAGCCAGGCGGGCGAGCAGTACTTC
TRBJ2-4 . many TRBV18 CASSPDHDIQYF TGTGCCAGCTCACCAGATCACGACATTCAGTACTTC
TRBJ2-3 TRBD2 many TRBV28 CASSLYFLAGGSDTQYF TGTGCCAGCAGTTTATATTTCCTAGCGGGAGGATCAGATACGCAGTATTTT
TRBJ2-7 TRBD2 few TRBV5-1 CASQVGGGRNYEQYF TGCGCCAGCCAAGTCGGGGGGGGGAGGAACTACGAGCAGTACTTC
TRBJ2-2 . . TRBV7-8 CASSPPGQYTGELFF TGTGCCAGCAGCCCCCCAGGGCAGTACACCGGGGAGCTGTTTTTT
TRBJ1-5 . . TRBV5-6 CASSLAYSNQPQHF TGTGCCAGCAGCTTGGCCTATAGCAATCAGCCCCAGCATTTT
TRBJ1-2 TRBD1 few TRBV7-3 CASSLIGGAGYGYTF TGTGCCAGCAGCTTAATAGGGGGCGCCGGCTATGGCTACACCTTC
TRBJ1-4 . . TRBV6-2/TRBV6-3 CASSYSGGANEKLFF TGTGCCAGCAGTTACTCAGGCGGAGCTAATGAAAAACTGTTTTTT
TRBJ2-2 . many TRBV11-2 CASTLDRSNTGELFF TGTGCCAGCACCCTCGACAGGTCGAACACCGGGGAGCTGTTTTTT
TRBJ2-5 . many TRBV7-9 CASSFLSVQETQYF TGTGCCAGCAGCTTTTTGTCGGTCCAAGAGACCCAGTACTTC
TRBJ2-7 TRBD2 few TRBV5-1 CASSWGLLAGGYEQYF TGCGCCAGCAGCTGGGGCCTTTTAGCGGGAGGTTACGAGCAGTACTTC
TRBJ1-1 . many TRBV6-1 CASTGDGARRTEAFF TGTGCCAGCACCGGGGACGGCGCGCGGAGGACTGAAGCTTTCTTT
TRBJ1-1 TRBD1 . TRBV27 CASNSPGQGNTEAFF TGTGCCAGCAACTCACCGGGACAGGGAAACACTGAAGCTTTCTTT
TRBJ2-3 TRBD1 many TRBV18 CASSQRTGADTQYF TGTGCCAGCTCACAACGGACAGGTGCAGATACGCAGTATTTT
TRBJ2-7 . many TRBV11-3 CASSLRGNEQYF TGTGCCAGCAGCTTACGAGGGAACGAGCAGTACTTC
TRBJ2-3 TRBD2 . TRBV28 CASSLTGLAGAADTQYF TGTGCCAGCAGCCTCACGGGGCTAGCGGGAGCGGCAGATACGCAGTATTTT
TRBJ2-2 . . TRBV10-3 CAISDTGELFF TGTGCCATCAGTGACACCGGGGAGCTGTTTTTT
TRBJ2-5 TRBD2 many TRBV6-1 CASSIGGGGRETQYF TGTGCCAGCAGTATCGGCGGGGGGGGCAGGGAGACCCAGTACTTC
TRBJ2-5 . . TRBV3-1 CASSHGAGVQETQYF TGTGCCAGCAGCCACGGGGCAGGGGTCCAAGAGACCCAGTACTTC
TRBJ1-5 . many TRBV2 CASNGQSSNQPQHF TGTGCCAGCAATGGACAGTCAAGCAATCAGCCCCAGCATTTT
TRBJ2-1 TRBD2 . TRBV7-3 CASSLSGGGNEQFF TGTGCCAGCAGCCTTTCTGGCGGGGGAAATGAGCAGTTCTTC
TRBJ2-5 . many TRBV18 CASSPLEGRRETQYF TGTGCCAGCTCACCCCTGGAGGGGCGGCGCGAGACCCAGTACTTC
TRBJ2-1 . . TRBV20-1 CSARVTGEYNEQFF TGCAGTGCTAGAGTTACAGGAGAGTACAATGAGCAGTTCTTC
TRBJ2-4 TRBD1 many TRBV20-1 CSWAGGARNIQYF TGCAGTTGGGCAGGGGGCGCAAGGAACATTCAGTACTTC
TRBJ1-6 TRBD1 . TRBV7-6 CASSRDSYNSPLHF TGTGCCAGCAGCCGGGACAGCTATAATTCACCCCTCCACTTT
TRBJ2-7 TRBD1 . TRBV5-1 CASSPTIDRGTGEQYF TGTGCCAGCAGCCCGACCATCGACAGGGGGACGGGCGAGCAGTACTTC
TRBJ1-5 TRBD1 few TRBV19 CASSINRGGQPQHF TGTGCCAGTAGTATAAACAGGGGCGGGCAGCCCCAGCATTTT
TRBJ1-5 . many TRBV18 CASSPAGAKPQHF TGTGCCAGCTCACCGGCGGGTGCGAAGCCCCAGCATTTT
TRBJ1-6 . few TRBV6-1 CASSGTGFTNSPLHF TGTGCCAGCAGTGGCACAGGGTTTACTAATTCACCCCTCCACTTT